What follows describes a single T cell receptor (beta chain). These data belong to a study of blood T cell repertoires in COVID-19. Study-wide context: Acute and convalescent COVID-19 samples came from the United States, Italy and Spain. T cells, B-cell-depleted T cells, or PBMCs provided the cDNA or gDNA that served as material.

CDR3 length equals 17 residues. The junction had 12 bases not matched to a gene; V was cut back by 5 bases and J by 5 bases. CDR1 MNHEY and CDR2 SMNVEV come from the germline V gene (reference sequence). Original analysis: Nucleated cell number was recorded as an estimate derived from reference gene primer amplification. Sequencing used immunoSEQ multiplex PCR; TCRdb keeps in-frame clones, though not all of them. Clone size and V and J calls were adopted from that table, with D and trimming inferred from the DNA. In the table there are about 74,000 clones, approximately 90% of which are singletons. Specimen: peripheral blood. The chain links TRBV27 to TRBJ2-1; 10 positions match TRBD2. This TCR came from a man between 65 and 85 years old with active or convalescent COVID-19. This chain's CDR3 is CASSPQPPSGRNNEQFF. CDR3 nucleotide sequence: TGTGCCAGCAGTCCCCAGCCTCCTAGCGGGAGAAACAATGAGCAGTTCTTC.